This TCR beta chain appears in the sequencing data of a study of cytomegalovirus exposure and HLA in healthy donors. Study-wide results and limits: With DRB1 most and HLA-C fewest, TCR association rates differed between HLA loci in a later analysis.

With respect to this clone: Its matching antigen is unknown. The sample contains more than one DNA sequence encoding this CDR3.

The PCR employed 60 Vbeta primers together with 13 Jbeta primers. Sequencing was performed with immunoSEQ multiplex PCR; in TCRdb, only in-frame clones are kept and a portion is missing. Of roughly 98,000 clones detected, 70% appear once; the ten largest clones hold under 2.5%. The CDR3 spans 11 residues. From germline, CDR1 is SQVTM and CDR2 ANQGSEA. This clonotype was obtained from a man in his forties or fifties in good health and CMV-seronegative. J is TRBJ2-1 and V is TRBV29-1; 7 bases map to TRBD2. The sample was PBMCs. CDR3 loop: CRGGSYNEQFF. The CDR3 bases are TGCAGGGGAGGGTCCTACAATGAGCAGTTCTTC.